These 2 T cell receptor beta chains share one sample of origin, sequenced in a study of CXCR3-negative and CXCR3-positive naive CD8 T cells. No antigen has been identified for these receptors. The study's findings and limits: CXCR3-negative naive cells had less hydrophobic TRB CDR3s than did CXCR3-positive naive cells.

UMI-labeled TRB cDNA libraries were prepared by 5' RACE. Following a re-call of the 5' RACE reads, TCRdb has one entry per CDR3 protein and lacks DNA. The listing records 100,000 to 150,000 distinct CDR3 sequences. Sample: naive CXCR3+ CD8+ T cells from blood. Sample subset: CD45RO-CCR7+CD27+CD95- naive CD8+ T cells expressing CXCR3 (TNR3+). These receptors came from a human donor in good health. Some clones in this sample may be carry-over from other donors' samples.

V gene TRBV7-9 combines with J gene TRBJ1-4. The CDR3 loop spans 12 amino acids. Germline assignment: CDR1 SEHNR and CDR2 FQNEAQ (reference sequence). CDR3 sequence: CASSLQDEKLFF.

The chain uses TRBV19 and TRBJ2-5; without DNA, the TCRdb call of TRBD1 cannot be checked. In germline, CDR1 is LNHDA, CDR2 SQIVND (reference sequence). The CDR3 sequence is 15 residues long. The CDR3 loop reads CASSIGDRVGETQYF.